The rows below give T cell receptor beta chains drawn from one sample of a study of cytomegalovirus exposure and HLA in healthy donors. Produced via immunoSEQ multiplex PCR; TCRdb's table is partial and in-frame only. In the table there are under 300,000 clones, about 90% of which are singletons. Sequencing was performed on PBMCs. Receptors were obtained from a woman in her 30s in good health and CMV-seropositive. Both conserved end residues are part of each CDR3. Fields, in order: V gene, J gene, D gene, CDR3 DNA, CDR3 protein. The D gene is left open where the match is weak.

v_call: TRBV30
j_call: TRBJ2-4
d_call: TRBD2
cdr3_nt: TGTGCCGGAAGGGGACTAGCGGGAGGGCCGAGGGACAAAAACATTCAGTACTTC
cdr3_aa: CAGRGLAGGPRDKNIQYF

v_call: TRBV4-2
j_call: TRBJ1-2
d_call: .
cdr3_nt: TGTGCCAGCAGCCAAGAAGCGCTTGGCAGCAACTATGGCTACACCTTC
cdr3_aa: CASSQEALGSNYGYTF

v_call: TRBV5-1
j_call: TRBJ2-3
d_call: TRBD2
cdr3_nt: TGCGCCAGCAGCTGGGGGACTAGCGGGAGCTATACGCAGTATTTT
cdr3_aa: CASSWGTSGSYTQYF

v_call: TRBV7-8
j_call: TRBJ2-7
d_call: TRBD2
cdr3_nt: TGTGCCAGCAGCTTAGCGGGACTAGCGTACGAGCAGTACTTC
cdr3_aa: CASSLAGLAYEQYF

v_call: TRBV9
j_call: TRBJ2-7
d_call: TRBD1
cdr3_nt: TGTGCCAGCAGCACCGGACAGGGGGCCTACGAGCAGTACTTC
cdr3_aa: CASSTGQGAYEQYF

v_call: TRBV5-6
j_call: TRBJ1-2
d_call: TRBD1
cdr3_nt: TGTGCCAGCAGTTCACTAACCGGGACAGGGAACAACGCTAACTATGGCTACACCTTC
cdr3_aa: CASSSLTGTGNNANYGYTF

v_call: TRBV19
j_call: TRBJ1-5
d_call: .
cdr3_nt: TGTGCCAGTAGTATAACGACAATTAGCAATCAGCCCCAGCATTTT
cdr3_aa: CASSITTISNQPQHF

v_call: TRBV5-4
j_call: TRBJ1-5
d_call: TRBD1
cdr3_nt: TGTGCCAGCAGCGTCAGGGGGGGCAATCAGCCCCAGCATTTT
cdr3_aa: CASSVRGGNQPQHF

v_call: TRBV6-6
j_call: TRBJ2-1
d_call: TRBD2
cdr3_nt: TGTGCCAGCAGGAGTGGGAGGGCCCAGGATGAGCAGTTCTTC
cdr3_aa: CASRSGRAQDEQFF

v_call: TRBV27
j_call: TRBJ2-4
d_call: TRBD1
cdr3_nt: TGTGCCAGCAGTTTATCGACAGGGGGAGATGACATTCAGTACTTC
cdr3_aa: CASSLSTGGDDIQYF